This T cell receptor (beta chain) was retrieved from a study of blood T cell repertoires in COVID-19. Turning to the study itself: Sites in the United States, Italy and Spain provided acute and convalescent COVID-19 samples. PBMCs, B-cell-depleted T cells, or T cells provided the cDNA or gDNA that made up the material.

Per the authors' pipeline: Counts of nucleated cells, estimated from reference gene primer amplification, were obtained. Method: immunoSEQ multiplex PCR; TCRdb's copy keeps in-frame clones and lacks some. The D gene and trimming were derived from the DNA, and the V and J assignments and clone size from that table. The sample has about 190,000 clones, 89% seen once; the top ten hold about 7%. CDR3 length equals 13 residues. Germline CDR1 and CDR2: WSHSY and SAAADI. Losses at the gene ends were 6 bases for V and 2 bases for J; bases not matched to a gene: 3. This sequence joins TRBV10-2 and TRBJ2-7; TRBD1 aligns across 8 bases. This clonotype was obtained from a man aged 35-49 years with acute or convalescent COVID-19. Input material: peripheral blood. The CDR3 loop reads CASSQDRAYEQYF. The CDR3 DNA sequence: TGCGCCAGCAGCCAGGACAGGGCCTACGAGCAGTACTTC.